The 3 T cell receptor beta chains listed next were all sequenced from one sample in a study of response to subunit inactivated influenza vaccine. Each CDR3 protein gets one entry after TCRdb re-called the RT-PCR reads with MiXCR. The sample lists 150,000 to 200,000 distinct CDR3 sequences, about 12% occurring once. These data were also reused for a study on T cells expressing NK-cell markers. Per that study: The cDNA for TCR beta came from 5'RACE template switching with UMIs.

The input for sequencing was CD8+ T cells sorted from PBMCs, taken 11 to 12 days after vaccination. These receptors were taken from a man aged 45-65 years who received an inactivated influenza vaccine.

The chain links TRBV10-3 to TRBJ1-1, with D perhaps matching TRBD1 (5 bases). Per germline, CDR1 ENHRY and CDR2 SYGVKD. This CDR3 is built from 14 residues. Between the trimmed V and J ends, which lost 0 bases and 7 bases, there was a span of 12 bases. In DNA form, the CDR3 reads TGTGCCATCAGTGAGTCGAAGGGGAGGGATGAAGCTTTCTTT. Translation: CAISESKGRDEAFF.

This CDR3 is CASSLSLGPDTQYF. Here the CDR3 DNA reads TGTGCCAGCAGCTTAAGTCTGGGCCCGGATACGCAGTATTTT. This chain joins TRBV7-2 and TRBJ2-3; unclear D gene. This CDR3 region has 14 residues. With 2 bases removed from V and 6 bases from J, the gap between germline ends came to 12 bases. The germline V gene has CDR1 SGHTA and CDR2 FQGNSA.

This clonotype was observed many times. The rearrangement joins TRBV19 to TRBJ1-1; D possibly corresponds to TRBD1 (6 bases). V lost 3 bases to trimming and J lost 14 bases, with 19 bases between them. The CDR3 contains 13 residues. Looked up from germline, CDR1 is LNHDA and CDR2 is SQIVND (reference sequence). The CDR3 nucleotides are TGTGCCAGTAGTATGGGGAAGCCACAGGGTTCCTTCTTT. It translates to CASSMGKPQGSFF.